Below, one T cell receptor beta chain is given with its context. Its antigen is currently unknown. The sample is drawn from a study of shared clonotypes between healthy human individuals. The study, taken as a whole, reports: Shared clonotypes across all four donors exceeded non-shared ones in generation probability. Compared with memory subsets, naive subsets generally had larger estimated richness. Across a handful of donors, naive CD4 shared around 5%, naive CD8 over 3%, memory CD4 roughly 2.4%, memory CD8 over 0.3%.

In the original processing: Junction-only immunoSEQ sequences carried no quality scores, so filtering differed. This table comes from immunoSEQ multiplex PCR, and its TCRdb copy is limited to in-frame clones, with some not included. The V and J calls and clone size were taken over from that table, and D and trimming were inferred from the DNA. The data contain nearly 2 million clones, less than 95% of them singletons. V dropped 7 bases and J dropped 0 bases, with 10 bases sitting between them. This CDR3 contains 13 residues. Germline V lookup: CDR1 SQVTM, CDR2 ANQGSEA. CD8 cells classed as naive were CD45RO-negative and positively selected for CCR7, excluding terminally differentiated effector memory CD45RA+ cells.

This TCR was sampled from a man between 18 and 29 years old in good health. This rearrangement joins TRBV29-1 to TRBJ1-3; D remains unclear. Input material: naive CD8+ T cells sorted from blood. CDR3 loop: CSAGIGSGNTIYF. CDR3 in DNA: TGCAGCGCCGGGATTGGCTCTGGAAACACCATATATTTT.